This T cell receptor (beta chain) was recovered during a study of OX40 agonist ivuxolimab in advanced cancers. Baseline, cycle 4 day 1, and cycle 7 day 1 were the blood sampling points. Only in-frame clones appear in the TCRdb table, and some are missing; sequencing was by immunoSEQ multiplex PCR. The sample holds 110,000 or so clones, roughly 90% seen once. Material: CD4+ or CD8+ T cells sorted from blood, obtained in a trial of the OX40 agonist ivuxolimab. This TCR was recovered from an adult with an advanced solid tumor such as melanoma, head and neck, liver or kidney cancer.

CDR3 region: CASMSGTSHTQYF. In DNA form, the CDR3 reads TGTGCCAGCATGTCCGGAACCTCGCATACGCAGTATTTT. This chain links TRBV27 with TRBJ2-3; D not certain. CDR1 is MNHEY and CDR2 is SMNVEV in the germline V gene (reference sequence). Trimming stripped 7 bases from V and 7 bases from J, with 15 bases between. This CDR3 is 13 amino acids long.